Given below is one T cell receptor (beta chain) in context. The antigen it recognizes is unknown. It has no much larger one-base neighbor in the sample; base qualities were not kept. The library was obtained by the immunoSEQ multiplex PCR assay. Not all clones reach the TCRdb copy of this immuneACCESS table, which keeps in-frame sequences only. Checked studies attribute under half of the gap to unresolved V genes and leave the rest unexplained. The sample records under 65,000 clones, approximately 86% of which are singletons. The ten largest clones represent approximately 5% of the sample. This sample is part of a study of technical replicates of blood from a handful of donors (dated by TCRdb to 2016 to 2017). The TCR sequence derives from a human donor in good health. Some clones in this sample may be carry-over from other donors' samples. The sample consisted of PBMCs.

Here the CDR3 is given as CASSRRGEIYNEQFF. The sequence in DNA is TGTGCCAGCAGTCGCAGGGGTGAGATCTACAATGAGCAGTTCTTC. The chain uses TRBV6-5 and TRBJ2-1; the D gene is possibly TRBD1, with 6 bases matching. According to the germline V gene, CDR1 reads MNHEY and CDR2 reads SVGAGI. The CDR3 runs 15 amino acids, cysteine and phenylalanine included. Solely the CDR3 DNA is kept, with 45 bases framed from the first base. Between the V and J ends, shortened by 5 bases and 3 bases respectively, the junction contains 14 bases.